Shown below are 19 T cell receptor beta chains from a single sample sequenced in a study of cytomegalovirus exposure and HLA in healthy donors. The PCR had 60 Vbeta and 13 Jbeta primers. Data came from immunoSEQ multiplex PCR; TCRdb stores just in-frame clones and leaves some out. The sample has fewer than 80,000 clones, about 76% seen once. Sequencing was performed on PBMCs. All receptors come from a man aged 18-30 years in good health and CMV-seronegative.

The rearrangement joins TRBV30 to TRBJ1-3; D ambiguous. V was clipped by 2 bases and J by 4 bases, with 9 bases between them. CDR3 length: 13 amino acids. CDR1 is GTSNPN and CDR2 is SVGIG in the germline V gene (reference sequence). CDR3 sequence: CAWSSLRGNTIYF. CDR3 in DNA: TGTGCCTGGAGTAGCTTGAGAGGAAACACCATATATTTT.

Only one count was recorded for this clone. The V and J genes are TRBV7-2 and TRBJ2-1, with TRBD1 matching 8 bases. The V segment lost 6 bases and the J segment 8 bases; nucleotides outside the gene matches: 6. Germline V gives CDR1 SGHTA, CDR2 FQGNSA. The CDR3 totals 13 residues. CDR3 nucleotide sequence: TGTGCCAGCAGTCTCTCAGGGGGCGATGAGCAGTTCTTC. Its translation: CASSLSGGDEQFF.

This chain uses TRBV11-2 with TRBJ2-3; D unclear. CDR1 is SGHAT and CDR2 is FQNNGV in the germline V gene. Trimming shortened V by 5 bases and J by 6 bases, and 9 bases separated the two germline ends. CDR3 length: 12 amino acids. The CDR3 nucleotides read TGTGCCAGCAGCCCACCGGTTGATACGCAGTATTTT. Its protein product is CASSPPVDTQYF.

This clone was recorded a few times. The chain uses TRBV7-9 and TRBJ1-2; D is undetermined. Trimming pared 6 bases from V and 6 bases from J, leaving 11 bases between. Germline CDR1 SEHNR, CDR2 FQNEAQ (reference sequence). This CDR3 comprises 12 residues. The CDR3 DNA reads TGTGCCAGCAGAAAGGGAGACAATGGCTACACCTTC. This gives the protein CASRKGDNGYTF.

V gene TRBV28 combines with J gene TRBJ1-6, with 7 bases matching TRBD1. CDR1 is MDHEN and CDR2 is SYDVKM in the germline V gene. J was trimmed by 2 bases and V by 1 base; bases with no gene match: 5. This CDR3 comprises 17 residues. The CDR3 is CASSLSPGGPYNSPLHF. Here the CDR3 DNA reads TGTGCCAGCAGTTTATCTCCAGGGGGGCCCTATAATTCACCCCTCCACTTT.

The chain is built from TRBV10-3 and TRBJ2-2, with 11 bases aligning to TRBD1. The CDR3 consists of 14 residues. Trimming took 7 bases from V and 6 from J; bases not matched to a gene: 4. Looked up from germline, CDR1 is ENHRY and CDR2 is SYGVKD. CDR3 coding DNA: TGTGCCATCACTAGGGACAGGGGGGCCGGGGAGCTGTTTTTT. Its protein is CAITRDRGAGELFF.

The sample holds one count of this clone. The J gene is TRBJ2-3, the V gene TRBV7-3, with TRBD2 identical over 10 bases. The CDR3 spans 17 residues. Trimming at V came to 5 bases and at J to 9 bases, leaving 17 bases not matched to a gene. CDR1 is SGHTA, CDR2 FQGTGA, per germline. CDR3 sequence reads: CASSLLPSGGASGTQYF. For the CDR3, the DNA is TGTGCCAGCAGCCTTCTACCTAGCGGGGGCGCCTCTGGCACGCAGTATTTT.

The chain joins TRBV5-1 to TRBJ1-1, with D possibly TRBD1 on 5 matching bases. V shed 1 base and J shed 0 bases, with 10 bases lying between them. Germline V CDR1 and CDR2: SGHRS, YFSETQ. The CDR3 consists of 15 residues. Written as DNA, the CDR3 is TGCGCCAGCAGCTTGACCGGGGGGATGAACACTGAAGCTTTCTTT. As protein: CASSLTGGMNTEAFF.

The J gene is TRBJ2-1, the V gene TRBV27, with 7 nucleotides matching TRBD2. There are 14 residues in the CDR3. V lost 3 bases, J lost 5 bases, and 4 bases stayed unmatched. Germline CDR1 reads MNHEY; CDR2 reads SMNVEV (reference sequence). CDR3 in amino acids: CASSFIAGNNEQFF. As DNA, the CDR3 is TGTGCCAGCAGTTTCATAGCGGGCAACAATGAGCAGTTCTTC.

The V call is TRBV5-1, the J call TRBJ2-1, with D tentatively TRBD2 (7 bases). The CDR3 is 14 residues long. The V and J ends lost 7 bases and 2 bases respectively, with 13 bases between them. Germline-derived CDR1 and CDR2 are SGHRS and YFSETQ. CDR3 DNA: TGCGCCAGCTCCGAGGGGGGGGCCTACAATGAGCAGTTCTTC. It is translated as CASSEGGAYNEQFF.

This clone came up once. The chain has TRBV28 and TRBJ1-6; D remains ambiguous. Trimming stripped 4 bases from V and 13 bases from J, with 11 bases between. The CDR3 length is 12 residues. Germline lookup yields CDR1 MDHEN and CDR2 SYDVKM. CDR3 residues: CASSSSSFPLHF. CDR3 DNA sequence: TGTGCCAGCAGTTCCTCCTCCTTCCCCCTCCACTTT.

The rearrangement joins TRBV5-4 to TRBJ1-1; unclear D gene. The CDR3 length is 15 residues. The germline V and J ends were trimmed by 0 bases and 5 bases, with 14 bases remaining between them. Per germline, CDR1 SGHNT and CDR2 YYREEE (reference sequence). The chain's CDR3 is CASSLGRSRGTEAFF. CDR3 coding DNA: TGTGCCAGCAGCTTGGGCAGGTCCCGTGGAACTGAAGCTTTCTTT.

The sample holds one count of this clone. This chain uses TRBV6-1 with TRBJ2-7; 8 bases agree with TRBD2. The CDR3 covers 15 residues. Germline values: CDR1 MNHNS, CDR2 SASEGT. The V gene end was trimmed by 5 bases and the J gene end by 7 bases; junction bases not matched to a gene: 13. This CDR3 reads CASSNSIAGSAEQYF. DNA of the CDR3: TGTGCCAGCAGTAATAGTATAGCGGGGTCTGCTGAGCAGTACTTC.

CDR3 in amino acids: CASSQVYREETQYF. DNA of the CDR3: TGTGCCAGCAGCCAAGTTTACAGGGAAGAGACCCAGTACTTC. The rearrangement links TRBV4-2 to TRBJ2-5; the D gene is possibly TRBD1 (6 bases). The CDR3 runs 14 residues. Germline CDR1 LGHNA, CDR2 YNFKEQ. Trimming cost V 1 base and J 3 bases, with 9 bases left between them.

The CDR3 sequence is CASSPTSGGAGTQYF. CDR3 sequence (DNA): TGCGCCAGCAGCCCGACTAGCGGGGGGGCGGGGACCCAGTACTTC. V is TRBV4-1 and J is TRBJ2-5, with 14 bases matching TRBD2. Per the germline V gene, CDR1 is MGHRA and CDR2 is YSYEKL. Losses at the gene ends were 4 bases for V and 7 bases for J; bases not matched to a gene: 5. The CDR3 contains 15 residues.

This sequence joins TRBV18 and TRBJ1-4, with D possibly TRBD1 on 6 matching bases. The CDR3 consists of 17 residues. Germline-derived CDR1 and CDR2 are KGHSH and LQKENI. V was trimmed by 3 bases and J by 8 bases, leaving 22 bases between them. DNA for the CDR3: TGTGCCAGCTCACCCGCGACAGGCCAGCGGTCCGGCGAAAAACTGTTTTTT. Translating it yields CASSPATGQRSGEKLFF.

V is TRBV19 and J is TRBJ1-5, with D possibly TRBD1 on 5 matching bases. V was trimmed by 7 bases and J by 4 bases, leaving 14 bases between them. This CDR3 spans 14 amino acids. Germline V gene sequence: CDR1 LNHDA, CDR2 SQIVND (reference sequence). CDR3 nucleotides: TGTGCCAGTACAGGGAGGGTTGGTAATCAGCCCCAGCATTTT. This gives the protein CASTGRVGNQPQHF.

The chain is built from TRBV27 and TRBJ2-7; maybe TRBD1 (6 bases). CDR3 length equals 14 residues. Trimming removed 3 bases at V and 4 bases at J, with 13 bases between. CDR1 and CDR2 from the germline V gene are MNHEY and SMNVEV (reference sequence). CDR3 sequence (DNA): TGTGCCAGCAGTTTGAACAGGGTTAGTTACGAGCAGTACTTC. This codes for CASSLNRVSYEQYF.

In nucleotides, the CDR3 is TGTGCTAGTGGCCCGGGGGGGCCGGTCAATGAGCAGTTCTTC. Protein product: CASGPGGPVNEQFF. The chain uses TRBV12-5 and TRBJ2-1; 8 bases map to TRBD2. Germline CDR1 and CDR2: LGHNT and FRNRAP. This CDR3 spans 14 amino acids. Germline trimming cut 6 bases from V and 6 bases from J; bases unmatched to any gene: 7. Full variable domain (rest looked up from reference TRBV12-5 and TRBJ2-1): DARVTQTPRHKVTEMGQEVTMRCQPILGHNTVFWYRQTMMQGLELLAYFRNRAPLDDSGMPKDRFSAEMPDATLATLKIQPSEPRDSAVYFCASGPGGPVNEQFFGPGTRLTVL.